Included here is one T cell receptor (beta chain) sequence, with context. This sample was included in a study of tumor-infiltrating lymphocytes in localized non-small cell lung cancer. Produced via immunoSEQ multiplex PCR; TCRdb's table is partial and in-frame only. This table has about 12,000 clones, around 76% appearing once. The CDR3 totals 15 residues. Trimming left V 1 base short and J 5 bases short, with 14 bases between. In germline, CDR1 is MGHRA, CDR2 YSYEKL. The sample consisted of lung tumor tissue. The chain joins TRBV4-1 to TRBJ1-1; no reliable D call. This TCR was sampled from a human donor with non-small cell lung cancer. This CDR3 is CASSQAYVARTEAFF. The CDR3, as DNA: TGCGCCAGCAGCCAAGCCTACGTGGCCAGGACTGAAGCTTTCTTT.